These 23 T cell receptor beta chains originate from one sample sequenced in a study of identical twins. TCRdb ran MiXCR on the 5' RACE reads and lists one entry per CDR3 protein. The sample includes 570,000 or so distinct CDR3 sequences, around a tenth of them seen just once. The data were also submitted as part of a second study, on yellow fever vaccine responses in identical twins.

Sequencing was performed on PBMCs. The receptors stem from a woman aged 18-29 years in good health.

This clonotype appeared many times. This CDR3 is CASSFGRETQYF. The CDR3 nucleotides read TGTGCCAGCAGTTTTGGGCGGGAGACCCAGTACTTC. This sequence joins TRBV28 and TRBJ2-5; D remains ambiguous. Trimming took off 3 bases at V and 5 bases at J, with 7 bases between the two ends. The germline V gene encodes CDR1 MDHEN and CDR2 SYDVKM. The CDR3 spans 12 residues.

The V gene is TRBV9, the J gene TRBJ2-1; D call uncertain. Trimming took 3 bases from V and 0 from J, leaving 10 bases between them. The CDR3 is 15 residues long. Per the germline V gene, CDR1 is SGDLS and CDR2 is YYNGEE. CDR3 DNA: TGTGCCAGCAGCGCCTTGATCCACTCCTACAATGAGCAGTTCTTC. Translated: CASSALIHSYNEQFF.

The V gene is TRBV28, the J gene TRBJ2-3; maybe TRBD2 (5 bases). The CDR3 contains 13 residues. Germline loops: CDR1 MDHEN, CDR2 SYDVKM. V dropped 7 bases and J dropped 3 bases, with 11 bases sitting between them. CDR3 in DNA: TGTGCCAGCACTCCCCCGGGAACAGATACGCAGTATTTT. Its translation: CASTPPGTDTQYF. Supplemented by reference TRBV28 and TRBJ2-3, the full variable domain reads DVKVTQSSRYLVKRTGEKVFLECVQDMDHENMFWYRQDPGLGLRLIYFSYDVKMKEKGDIPEGYSVSREKKERFSLILESASTNQTSMYLCASTPPGTDTQYFGPGTRLTVL.

This clonotype was seen many times. V usage is TRBV28 and J usage is TRBJ2-1; possible D gene TRBD2, 6 bases. V shed 6 bases and J shed 5 bases, with 11 bases lying between them. Germline V CDR1 and CDR2: MDHEN, SYDVKM. This CDR3 comprises 13 residues. The CDR3 DNA sequence: TGTGCCAGCAGCCAGGGACTGGACAATGAGCAGTTCTTC. This sequence encodes CASSQGLDNEQFF.

This clonotype showed up many times. The CDR3 DNA reads TGTGCCAGCAGTCCCCCGGTGCGGGTCCAAGAGACCCAGTACTTC. This sequence encodes CASSPPVRVQETQYF. The V gene is TRBV12-3 or TRBV12-4, the J gene TRBJ2-5, with a tentative D call TRBD2 (5 bases). V was shortened by 5 bases and J by 1 base, with 14 bases between the two germline ends. The CDR3 sequence is 15 residues long.

The rearrangement joins TRBV7-2 to TRBJ2-7, with D tentatively TRBD2 (6 bases). CDR3 length: 13 residues. Trimming removed 6 bases at V and 9 bases at J, with 18 bases between. Germline V gene data show CDR1 as SGHTA and CDR2 as FQGNSA. The CDR3 sequence: CASSSGLSGTQYF. The DNA for the CDR3 is TGTGCCAGCAGTTCCGGACTATCGGGAACGCAGTACTTC.

The chain recombines TRBV7-6 with TRBJ2-3; the D gene is possibly TRBD2 (8 bases). CDR1 is SGHVS, CDR2 FNYEAQ, per germline. This CDR3 contains 20 residues. V lost 1 base, J lost 1 base, and 24 bases lay in between. CDR3 sequence: CASSLEDRTPGLAGTDTQYF. The CDR3 DNA follows: TGTGCCAGCAGCTTAGAGGACAGGACCCCCGGACTAGCCGGCACAGATACGCAGTATTTT.

This clonotype was detected only a few times. This chain joins TRBV6-2 or TRBV6-3 and TRBJ2-7, with 8 nucleotides matching TRBD1. The CDR3 covers 14 residues. The V gene end was trimmed by 5 bases and the J gene end by 2 bases; junction bases not matched to a gene: 5. Germline V gives CDR1 MNHEY, CDR2 SVGEGT. The DNA for the CDR3 is TGTGCCAGCAGTGGGGACAGGAGGACCTACGAGCAGTACTTC. As protein: CASSGDRRTYEQYF.

About this clonotype: The junction shows a germline mismatch at one end, possibly a read error. The rearrangement joins TRBV20-1 to TRBJ1-2; D not resolved. The V gene's germline CDR1 is DFQATT and CDR2 SNEGSKA (reference sequence). The length of the CDR3 is 9 residues. CDR3 protein: CSASPGPSF. CDR3 nucleotide sequence: TGCAGTGCTAGTCCAGGACCCTCCTTC.

Only a few counts were recorded for this clonotype. This chain connects TRBV28 to TRBJ1-6; a weak D match, TRBD1 (5 bases). This CDR3 is built from 16 residues. Germline CDR1 and CDR2: MDHEN and SYDVKM. Trimming removed 5 bases at V and 0 bases at J, with 11 bases between. The DNA for the CDR3 is TGTGCCAGCAGTGGGGGGTCGAGCTCCTATAATTCACCCCTCCACTTT. Amino acid sequence: CASSGGSSSYNSPLHF.

This clonotype was observed a few times. The J gene is TRBJ2-3, the V gene TRBV29-1; no clear D. V gave up 6 bases and J gave up 2 bases, with 18 bases separating them. Germline V CDR1 and CDR2: SQVTM, ANQGSEA. The length of the CDR3 is 15 residues. The CDR3 reads CSVAYRNQNTDTQYF. The CDR3 DNA follows: TGCAGCGTCGCCTATCGGAATCAAAACACAGATACGCAGTATTTT.

Only a few counts were recorded for this clonotype. This sequence joins TRBV6-2 or TRBV6-3 and TRBJ2-2; D not certain. CDR3 length equals 12 residues. Between the trimmed V and J ends, which lost 5 bases and 6 bases, there was a span of 7 bases. Germline-derived CDR1 and CDR2 are MNHEY and SVGEGT. CDR3 DNA: TGTGCCAGCAGTCCGCAAGCCGGGGAGCTGTTTTTT. Its protein is CASSPQAGELFF.

The V gene is TRBV7-9, the J gene TRBJ2-3; D possibly corresponds to TRBD1 (6 bases). CDR1 is SEHNR and CDR2 is FQNEAQ in the germline V gene (reference sequence). This CDR3 is 15 amino acids long. Trimming stripped 4 bases from V and 2 bases from J, with 13 bases between. The CDR3 loop is CASSSKRQATDTQYF. CDR3 sequence (DNA): TGTGCCAGCAGCTCCAAACGACAGGCCACAGATACGCAGTATTTT.

The chain links TRBV5-1 to TRBJ2-5; 9 nucleotides match TRBD2. This CDR3 comprises 14 residues. CDR1 and CDR2 (germline): SGHRS, YFSETQ. V trimming: 7 bases; J trimming: 7 bases; junction bases outside the gene matches: 11. As DNA, the CDR3 is TGCGCCAGCGGAATAGCGGGGGAGAAAGGGACCCAGTACTTC. It is translated as CASGIAGEKGTQYF.

The CDR3 protein is CASSRRTGAYEQYF. CDR3 DNA: TGTGCCAGCAGCCGGAGGACAGGGGCCTACGAGCAGTACTTC. This chain joins TRBV7-6 and TRBJ2-7; TRBD1 matches 9 bases. CDR3 length: 14 amino acids. Germline loops: CDR1 SGHVS, CDR2 FNYEAQ. V dropped 5 bases and J dropped 2; count of bases not matched to a gene: 4.

This clonotype was observed many times. This chain uses TRBV6-5 with TRBJ2-1, with TRBD2 matching 11 bases. CDR1 and CDR2 from the germline V gene are MNHEY and SVGAGI. The V segment lost 0 bases and the J segment 0 bases; nucleotides outside the gene matches: 4. The CDR3 has 18 residues. CDR3 loop: CASSYSPSGGTSYNEQFF. For the CDR3, the DNA is TGTGCCAGCAGTTACTCTCCTAGCGGGGGGACCTCCTACAATGAGCAGTTCTTC.

This clonotype was seen ten or more times. The chain links TRBV4-3 to TRBJ1-6; the match to TRBD1 covers 8 bases. The CDR3 runs to 16 residues. Germline CDR1 and CDR2: LGHNA and YSLEER. V trimming: 4 bases; J trimming: 4 bases; junction bases outside the gene matches: 6. CDR3 nucleotide sequence: TGCGCCAGCAGCCTAACCCGACAGGGGTATAATTCACCCCTCCACTTT. The encoded protein is CASSLTRQGYNSPLHF.

This clonotype was seen a few times. V and J are TRBV12-3 or TRBV12-4 and TRBJ1-5; D might be TRBD1 (6 bases). The CDR3 contains 16 residues. Trimming took off 6 bases at V and 0 bases at J, with 15 bases between the two ends. In nucleotides, the CDR3 is TGTGCCAGCAGACTAACAGGGATCGGTAGCAATCAGCCCCAGCATTTT. This sequence encodes CASRLTGIGSNQPQHF.

This clonotype was detected only a few times. J is TRBJ1-1 and V is TRBV7-2; TRBD1 is a possible D gene (5 bases). Germline CDR1 and CDR2: SGHTA and FQGNSA. This CDR3 contains 15 residues. The ends were cut back, 2 bases at V and 2 bases at J, with 12 bases in the middle. The CDR3 sequence: CASSLLPDSNTEAFF. CDR3 DNA sequence: TGTGCCAGCAGCTTACTTCCCGACAGTAACACTGAAGCTTTCTTT.

This clonotype turned up a few times. Here the CDR3 reads CASSFAGTSSYNEQFF. CDR3 DNA: TGTGCCAGCAGTTTTGCAGGCACGAGCTCCTACAATGAGCAGTTCTTC. The rearrangement links TRBV27 to TRBJ2-1, with unresolved D. The length of the CDR3 is 16 residues. Trimming took 3 bases from V and 0 from J, leaving 12 bases between them. Germline CDR1 and CDR2: MNHEY and SMNVEV (reference sequence).

The chain has TRBV4-3 and TRBJ2-2; D is unresolved. The CDR3 loop spans 15 amino acids. Trimming removed 0 bases from V and 7 bases from J, with 12 bases in between. Germline-derived CDR1 and CDR2 are LGHNA and YSLEER. This chain's CDR3 is CASSQDLSWGGELFF. In DNA, the CDR3 is TGCGCCAGCAGCCAAGATCTGAGTTGGGGCGGGGAGCTGTTTTTT.

This clonotype appeared a few times. The chain combines TRBV2 with TRBJ2-1; D remains ambiguous. The germline CDR1 and CDR2 sequences are SNHLY and FYNNEI. CDR3 length equals 11 residues. V lost 6 bases and J 9 bases, leaving 9 bases between the germline ends. CDR3 residues: CASRPPGEQFF. As DNA, the CDR3 is TGTGCCAGCAGACCTCCGGGTGAGCAGTTCTTC.

This clonotype has a count of ten or more. The genes are TRBV24-1 and TRBJ2-2; D possibly uses TRBD1 or TRBD2 (6 bases each). Germline CDR1 and CDR2: KGHDR and SFDVKD. This CDR3 is 15 amino acids long. The V end was cut by 5 bases, the J end by 3 bases, with 12 bases between. The CDR3 coding sequence is TGTGCCACCAGTGTTGGGGGGCGCGACACCGGGGAGCTGTTTTTT. Translation: CATSVGGRDTGELFF.